This note documents a single T cell receptor beta chain sequence. Antigen unknown. Per the germline V gene, CDR1 is SEHNR and CDR2 is FQNEAQ (reference sequence). The CDR3 totals 16 residues. This record comes from a study of CXCR3-negative and CXCR3-positive naive CD8 T cells. The authors prepared UMI-labeled TRB cDNA libraries by 5' RACE. With the 5' RACE reads reprocessed, TCRdb shows one record per CDR3 protein and no DNA. In total, the table holds under 25,000 distinct CDR3 sequences. General observations from the study: Both of the naive subsets showed about the same high diversity, but memory CD8+ cells had much less.

The material sequenced was memory CD8+ T cells from blood. The source of this sequence is a human donor in good health. Some clones in this sample may be carry-over from other donors' samples. V and J are TRBV7-9 and TRBJ1-4; TCRdb indicates TRBD1, and absent DNA this call remains unverified. The CDR3 here is CASSLAHRVANEKLFF.